This is a list of T cell receptor beta chains from one sample in a study of cytomegalovirus exposure and HLA in healthy donors. The protocol was immunoSEQ multiplex PCR, while the TCRdb copy is restricted to in-frame clones and leaves out a portion. The table includes about 110,000 clones, 73% detected once. The sequenced sample consisted of PBMCs. The receptors here all came from a middle-aged man in good health and CMV-seronegative. The CDR3 runs from the conserved cysteine through the conserved F or W. A D gene is named only where the DNA matches it firmly. Clone sizes are given selectively: once, few, many, or a class where the clone is expanded.

CDR3nt: TGTGCCAGCAGCTCCAGGGGGCCGGAGACCCAGTACTTC
CDR3aa: CASSSRGPETQYF
j_gene: TRBJ2-5
d_gene: TRBD1
v_gene: TRBV5-6
abundance: NA
len: 13

CDR3nt: TGTGCCAGCAGCTTAGCCCAATACGAGCAGTACTTC
CDR3aa: CASSLAQYEQYF
j_gene: TRBJ2-7
d_gene: NA
v_gene: TRBV7-9
abundance: few
len: 12

CDR3nt: TGTGCCAGCAGCTTAGACGGAGGTCGGCATACGCAGTATTTT
CDR3aa: CASSLDGGRHTQYF
j_gene: TRBJ2-3
d_gene: NA
v_gene: TRBV7-9
abundance: once
len: 14

CDR3nt: TGTGCCAGCAGTTCGGGGGGCGCAACTAATGAAAAACTGTTTTTT
CDR3aa: CASSSGGATNEKLFF
j_gene: TRBJ1-4
d_gene: NA
v_gene: TRBV28
abundance: NA
len: 15

CDR3nt: TGTGCCAGCAGGCTCGGGACAGCCCATGGCTACACCTTC
CDR3aa: CASRLGTAHGYTF
j_gene: TRBJ1-2
d_gene: TRBD1
v_gene: TRBV6-1
abundance: NA
len: 13

CDR3nt: TGTGCCAGCAGCCAAGATGTTGCACCGTGGGAGATGAACACTGAAGCTTTCTTT
CDR3aa: CASSQDVAPWEMNTEAFF
j_gene: TRBJ1-1
d_gene: NA
v_gene: TRBV14
abundance: few
len: 18

CDR3nt: TGTGCCAGCAGTTTCAGGGAAACTGAAGCTTTCTTT
CDR3aa: CASSFRETEAFF
j_gene: TRBJ1-1
d_gene: NA
v_gene: TRBV6-5
abundance: many
len: 12

CDR3nt: TGTGCCAGCAGTCTCTTAGGGACAGGGGGCGCATCAGATACGCAGTATTTT
CDR3aa: CASSLLGTGGASDTQYF
j_gene: TRBJ2-3
d_gene: TRBD1
v_gene: TRBV27
abundance: NA
len: 17

CDR3nt: TGTGCCAGCAGCTTGCGGGGCCATGGGGCAGATACGCAGTATTTT
CDR3aa: CASSLRGHGADTQYF
j_gene: TRBJ2-3
d_gene: NA
v_gene: TRBV7-3
abundance: once
len: 15

CDR3nt: TGCAGCGTGCTCCGGGGGGGCAGCGGCACTGAAGCTTTCTTT
CDR3aa: CSVLRGGSGTEAFF
j_gene: TRBJ1-1
d_gene: NA
v_gene: TRBV29-1
abundance: few
len: 14

CDR3nt: TGCGCCAGCAGCCAAGATGTGGGGACAGGGTATCAGCCCCAGCATTTT
CDR3aa: CASSQDVGTGYQPQHF
j_gene: TRBJ1-5
d_gene: TRBD1
v_gene: TRBV4-3
abundance: NA
len: 16

CDR3nt: TGTGCCAGCAGTGCCGGGACAGGGGAAGATCAGCCCCAGCATTTT
CDR3aa: CASSAGTGEDQPQHF
j_gene: TRBJ1-5
d_gene: TRBD1
v_gene: TRBV6-5
abundance: NA
len: 15

CDR3nt: TGTGCCAGTAGTATCGGCAGGGCCCCAAATCAGCCCCAGCATTTT
CDR3aa: CASSIGRAPNQPQHF
j_gene: TRBJ1-5
d_gene: NA
v_gene: TRBV19
abundance: NA
len: 15

CDR3nt: TGTGCCAGCAGCGCCCCGCTAGCGGGGCCACCCTACGAGCAGTACTTC
CDR3aa: CASSAPLAGPPYEQYF
j_gene: TRBJ2-7
d_gene: TRBD2
v_gene: TRBV11-2
abundance: NA
len: 16

CDR3nt: TGTGCCAGCAGCTTTGCTGGGACAGGGGTTTATGAGCAGTTCTTC
CDR3aa: CASSFAGTGVYEQFF
j_gene: TRBJ2-1
d_gene: TRBD1
v_gene: TRBV7-6
abundance: few
len: 15

CDR3nt: TGTGCCAGCAGCTTAGTAGCGGGGGGTTGTGAGCAGTACTTC
CDR3aa: CASSLVAGGCEQYF
j_gene: TRBJ2-7
d_gene: TRBD2
v_gene: TRBV11-2
abundance: NA
len: 14

CDR3nt: TGTGCCAGCAGTTACGATGGCGGCCTACAAGAGACCCAGTACTTC
CDR3aa: CASSYDGGLQETQYF
j_gene: TRBJ2-5
d_gene: NA
v_gene: TRBV6-5
abundance: NA
len: 15

CDR3nt: TGTGCCAGCAATAGCGGGGGGGCCTGGAATGAGCAGTTCTTC
CDR3aa: CASNSGGAWNEQFF
j_gene: TRBJ2-1
d_gene: TRBD2
v_gene: TRBV6-1
abundance: NA
len: 14

CDR3nt: TGTGCCAGCAGCCCACAATCGCAGGGAAGTGGCTACACCTTC
CDR3aa: CASSPQSQGSGYTF
j_gene: TRBJ1-2
d_gene: NA
v_gene: TRBV7-9
abundance: NA
len: 14

CDR3nt: TGTGCCAGTAGTATAGGCGGAGCGGGGGGGGATGTAAATGAGCAGTTCTTC
CDR3aa: CASSIGGAGGDVNEQFF
j_gene: TRBJ2-1
d_gene: TRBD2
v_gene: TRBV19
abundance: NA
len: 17

CDR3nt: TGCAGCGTTCTAAACGTCGACAGGGGGATAGAAAAACTGTTTTTT
CDR3aa: CSVLNVDRGIEKLFF
j_gene: TRBJ1-4
d_gene: TRBD1
v_gene: TRBV29-1
abundance: NA
len: 15

CDR3nt: TGTGCCAGCAGCCCGCCGGGCCAAGAGACCCAGTACTTC
CDR3aa: CASSPPGQETQYF
j_gene: TRBJ2-5
d_gene: NA
v_gene: TRBV7-3
abundance: NA
len: 13

CDR3nt: TGTGCCAGCAGCTTGAGGACAGTCTATGGCTACACCTTC
CDR3aa: CASSLRTVYGYTF
j_gene: TRBJ1-2
d_gene: NA
v_gene: TRBV5-5
abundance: NA
len: 13

CDR3nt: TGTGCCAGCAGCTCTGTAAACAGGGGGCGCAGCTATGGCTACACCTTC
CDR3aa: CASSSVNRGRSYGYTF
j_gene: TRBJ1-2
d_gene: TRBD1
v_gene: TRBV5-6
abundance: few
len: 16

CDR3nt: TGTGCCAGCAGCTTAGATTGGGGGGGGCAGCAGCCCCAGCATTTT
CDR3aa: CASSLDWGGQQPQHF
j_gene: TRBJ1-5
d_gene: NA
v_gene: TRBV7-8
abundance: NA
len: 15

CDR3nt: TGTGCCAGCAGCCCAGGGTTGGACACCGGGGAGCTGTTTTTT
CDR3aa: CASSPGLDTGELFF
j_gene: TRBJ2-2
d_gene: NA
v_gene: TRBV9
abundance: NA
len: 14

CDR3nt: TGTGCCAGCAGCTTGGCGGCAGGGCTGGATTCACCCCTCCACTTT
CDR3aa: CASSLAAGLDSPLHF
j_gene: TRBJ1-6
d_gene: NA
v_gene: TRBV5-6
abundance: NA
len: 15

CDR3nt: TGCGCCAGCAGCCAAGATTGGGTTAGCGGACACAATGAGCAGTTCTTC
CDR3aa: CASSQDWVSGHNEQFF
j_gene: TRBJ2-1
d_gene: NA
v_gene: TRBV4-1
abundance: NA
len: 16

CDR3nt: TGTGCCAGCAGTGCCCTAGCGGGGGTTTTCACAGATACGCAGTATTTT
CDR3aa: CASSALAGVFTDTQYF
j_gene: TRBJ2-3
d_gene: TRBD2
v_gene: TRBV27
abundance: NA
len: 16

CDR3nt: TGCGCCAGCAGCCAAGAAGGGACAGGTAATTCACCCCTCCACTTT
CDR3aa: CASSQEGTGNSPLHF
j_gene: TRBJ1-6
d_gene: TRBD1
v_gene: TRBV4-1
abundance: NA
len: 15

CDR3nt: TGTGCCAGCAGCCAGGGGGCGAACACTGAAGCTTTCTTT
CDR3aa: CASSQGANTEAFF
j_gene: TRBJ1-1
d_gene: TRBD1
v_gene: TRBV2
abundance: NA
len: 13

CDR3nt: TGTGCCAGCAGCTCTCGAGCGGGGCCCACAGATACGCAGTATTTT
CDR3aa: CASSSRAGPTDTQYF
j_gene: TRBJ2-3
d_gene: TRBD2
v_gene: TRBV7-2
abundance: NA
len: 15

CDR3nt: TGTGCCAGCAGTGATGGACTCGACTCCTACGAGCAGTACTTC
CDR3aa: CASSDGLDSYEQYF
j_gene: TRBJ2-7
d_gene: NA
v_gene: TRBV2
abundance: NA
len: 14

CDR3nt: TGTGCCAGCAGCTTACTTTCCGCGACAGGGGGCGAAGGTGGGGCTTTCTTT
CDR3aa: CASSLLSATGGEGGAFF
j_gene: TRBJ1-1
d_gene: TRBD1
v_gene: TRBV7-9
abundance: NA
len: 17

CDR3nt: TGCGCCAGCAGCTCGACTAGCGGGGGGTATCGGCAGTTCTTC
CDR3aa: CASSSTSGGYRQFF
j_gene: TRBJ2-1
d_gene: TRBD2
v_gene: TRBV5-1
abundance: NA
len: 14

CDR3nt: TGTGCCAGTAGTCGCCGGGACAGGGGGAGTTCTGGAAACACCATATATTTT
CDR3aa: CASSRRDRGSSGNTIYF
j_gene: TRBJ1-3
d_gene: TRBD1
v_gene: TRBV19
abundance: few
len: 17

CDR3nt: TGTGCCAGCAGCCCCTCGGGTTCCGTGGGCACCGGGGAGCTGTTTTTT
CDR3aa: CASSPSGSVGTGELFF
j_gene: TRBJ2-2
d_gene: NA
v_gene: TRBV27
abundance: NA
len: 16

CDR3nt: TGTGCCAGCAGTGAACACAGGGAAGAGACCCAGTACTTC
CDR3aa: CASSEHREETQYF
j_gene: TRBJ2-5
d_gene: NA
v_gene: TRBV2
abundance: NA
len: 13